These T cell receptor beta chains were read from a single sample in a study of blood T cell repertoires in COVID-19. The table came from immunoSEQ multiplex PCR; TCRdb's copy has only in-frame clones and leaves some out. The sample records about 200,000 clones, about 88% being singletons. Sequenced sample: peripheral blood. The receptors come from a man between 45 and 60 years old with COVID-19, enrolled during active disease. Both conserved end residues are part of each CDR3. The order of the fields is clone size, J gene, D gene, V gene, CDR3 protein, CDR3 DNA. D genes are given only for firm matches. Size values are once, few and many counts, or a class for expanded clones, and some rows have none.

-	TRBJ1-1	TRBD1	TRBV5-4	CASNSAGTGGLIPEAFF	TGTGCCAGCAACTCTGCCGGGACAGGGGGCTTAATACCAGAAGCTTTCTTT
-	TRBJ2-2	TRBD1	TRBV7-2	CASSSSQGVLFF	TGTGCCAGCAGCTCCTCCCAGGGGGTGCTGTTTTTT
-	TRBJ1-1	-	TRBV10-3	CAISESNVWEGHTEAFF	TGTGCCATCAGTGAGTCGAACGTTTGGGAGGGACACACTGAAGCTTTCTTT
-	TRBJ1-3	-	TRBV19	CASSSVEAGNTIYF	TGTGCCAGTTCTAGCGTAGAGGCTGGAAACACCATATATTTT
-	TRBJ2-4	-	TRBV29-1	CSVAGTFGDEYF	TGCAGCGTTGCAGGGACATTTGGGGACGAGTACTTC
-	TRBJ2-7	TRBD1	TRBV30	CAWGQGATYEQYF	TGTGCCTGGGGACAGGGGGCTACCTACGAGCAGTACTTC
-	TRBJ1-2	-	TRBV15	CATSRDRRLPSYTF	TGTGCCACCAGCAGAGATCGCAGACTCCCGTCCTACACCTTC
-	TRBJ2-7	TRBD1	TRBV2	CASSVGQGASYEQYF	TGTGCCAGCAGTGTGGGGCAGGGGGCTTCCTACGAGCAGTACTTC
-	TRBJ1-1	-	TRBV20-1	CSVGATEAFF	TGCAGCGTGGGGGCCACTGAAGCTTTCTTT
-	TRBJ2-2	TRBD2	TRBV29-1	CSVQRENAGELFF	TGCAGCGTACAGCGGGAGAACGCCGGGGAGCTGTTTTTT
once	TRBJ2-3	-	TRBV12-3/TRBV12-4	CASKPAGPDTQYF	TGTGCCAGCAAGCCCGCAGGGCCAGATACGCAGTATTTT
few	TRBJ1-5	-	TRBV7-8	CASSSTTQGFGNQPQHF	TGTGCCAGCAGCTCAACAACCCAGGGGTTTGGCAATCAGCCCCAGCATTTT
-	TRBJ2-1	-	TRBV28	CASSFQGLGQFF	TGTGCCAGCAGTTTCCAGGGACTGGGGCAGTTCTTC
-	TRBJ2-1	-	TRBV19	CASSTEPRANEQFF	TGTGCCAGTAGTACTGAGCCAAGAGCCAATGAGCAGTTCTTC
-	TRBJ2-7	-	TRBV12-5	CASGANTGRYNEQYF	TGTGCTAGTGGTGCAAACACAGGGCGCTACAACGAGCAGTACTTC
-	TRBJ2-2	TRBD2	TRBV6-4	CASSALAGGQTGELFF	TGTGCCAGCAGTGCCCTAGCGGGGGGCCAAACCGGGGAGCTGTTTTTT
-	TRBJ1-2	-	TRBV6-5	CASREEVLLGYTF	TGTGCCAGCAGGGAGGAGGTACTATTAGGCTACACCTTC
few	TRBJ2-3	TRBD2	TRBV5-4	CASSLAGGITDTQYF	TGTGCCAGCAGCCTAGCGGGAGGGATCACAGATACGCAGTATTTT
-	TRBJ1-1	-	TRBV5-1	CASSPTGYTEAFF	TGCGCCAGCAGCCCTACAGGGTACACTGAAGCTTTCTTT
-	TRBJ2-1	-	TRBV24-1	CATSDATGTPSYNEQFF	TGTGCCACCAGTGATGCCACCGGGACACCTTCCTACAATGAGCAGTTCTTC
-	TRBJ2-1	TRBD2	TRBV24-1	CATSDFAASGINEQFF	TGTGCCACCAGTGATTTCGCGGCTAGCGGGATTAATGAGCAGTTCTTC
-	TRBJ2-1	TRBD2	TRBV19	CASSLLAGAGNEQFF	TGTGCCAGTAGTTTACTAGCGGGAGCGGGGAATGAGCAGTTCTTC
-	TRBJ2-1	TRBD1	TRBV2	CASSETGGFGSYNEQFF	TGTGCCAGCAGTGAAACAGGGGGATTCGGCTCCTACAATGAGCAGTTCTTC
-	TRBJ2-7	-	TRBV15	CATSGGQTYEQYF	TGTGCCACTTCGGGCGGACAGACTTACGAGCAGTACTTC
-	TRBJ2-5	TRBD1	TRBV5-1	CASSLAPGGGETQYF	TGCGCCAGCAGCTTGGCACCAGGGGGCGGAGAGACCCAGTACTTC
-	TRBJ2-7	TRBD2	TRBV4-3	CASSHYSGGFTYEQYF	TGCGCCAGCAGCCACTATAGCGGGGGGTTCACCTACGAGCAGTACTTC
-	TRBJ2-6	TRBD1	TRBV13	CASSWTGGGTGANVLTF	TGTGCCAGCAGCTGGACAGGGGGAGGTACTGGGGCCAACGTCCTGACTTTC
-	TRBJ1-4	-	TRBV29-1	CSVLQGEKLFF	TGCAGCGTTCTCCAGGGAGAAAAACTGTTTTTT
-	TRBJ1-3	TRBD1	TRBV5-1	CASSKQGDSGNTIYF	TGCGCCAGCAGCAAGCAGGGGGACTCTGGAAACACCATATATTTT
once	TRBJ2-5	-	TRBV30	CAWTNFQRLQETQYF	TGTGCCTGGACCAACTTTCAGAGACTCCAAGAGACCCAGTACTTC
-	TRBJ2-7	-	TRBV12-3/TRBV12-4	CASSFRGPYEQYF	TGTGCCAGCAGTTTTCGAGGGCCATACGAGCAGTACTTC
-	TRBJ2-6	-	TRBV7-9	CASSPGVFSGANVLTF	TGTGCCAGCAGCCCCGGGGTGTTCTCTGGGGCCAACGTCCTGACTTTC
-	TRBJ2-2	-	TRBV5-1	CASSSGAGSGSNTGELFF	TGCGCCAGCAGCTCTGGGGCGGGGTCGGGGTCGAACACCGGGGAGCTGTTTTTT
-	TRBJ2-5	-	TRBV23-1	CASSQEGAGDLETQYF	TGCGCCAGCAGTCAAGAGGGCGCCGGGGATTTGGAGACCCAGTACTTC
-	TRBJ2-5	TRBD2	TRBV9	CASSALGGFGLEETQYF	TGTGCCAGCAGCGCCCTGGGGGGGTTCGGCCTTGAAGAGACCCAGTACTTC
-	TRBJ2-1	-	TRBV3-1/TRBV3-2	CASSQDNTYNEQFF	TGTGCCAGCAGCCAAGATAATACTTACAATGAGCAGTTCTTC
-	TRBJ2-1	TRBD2	TRBV28	CASSSGLGGDEQFF	TGTGCCAGCAGTTCTGGACTAGGCGGCGATGAGCAGTTCTTC
few	TRBJ2-7	TRBD1	TRBV10-3	CAITPGTGAAEQYF	TGTGCCATCACTCCCGGGACAGGGGCCGCTGAGCAGTACTTC
-	TRBJ2-3	-	TRBV14	CASSHQTGLNTDTQYF	TGTGCCAGCAGCCATCAAACGGGACTTAACACAGATACGCAGTATTTT
-	TRBJ2-7	-	TRBV2	CASGLYYEQYF	TGTGCCAGCGGACTATACTACGAGCAGTACTTC
-	TRBJ2-6	TRBD1	TRBV10-3	CAISATGDGANVLTF	TGTGCCATCAGTGCTACAGGGGATGGGGCCAACGTCCTGACTTTC
-	TRBJ1-2	TRBD1	TRBV7-8	CASSPRQGRVNYGYTF	TGTGCCAGCAGCCCCCGACAGGGTAGGGTTAACTATGGCTACACCTTC
-	TRBJ1-1	-	TRBV12-3/TRBV12-4	CASSPEGMLTFF	TGTGCCAGCAGCCCGGAGGGTATGTTAACTTTCTTT
-	TRBJ2-5	TRBD2	TRBV2	CASSDGRQIETQYF	TGTGCCAGCAGTGACGGGAGGCAAATAGAGACCCAGTACTTC
few	TRBJ1-1	-	TRBV19	CASSSGQYITEAFF	TGTGCCAGTAGTTCAGGACAGTACATCACTGAAGCTTTCTTT
-	TRBJ2-1	TRBD2	TRBV11-2	CASSDTSGSLAYNEQFF	TGTGCCAGCAGCGACACTAGCGGGAGCCTAGCCTACAATGAGCAGTTCTTC
-	TRBJ2-3	-	TRBV3-1/TRBV3-2	CASTGTGKTDTQYF	TGTGCCAGCACCGGGACTGGCAAAACAGATACGCAGTATTTT